This T cell receptor beta chain was sequenced in a study of blood T cell repertoires in COVID-19. The study drew participants aged about 18 to 95 years from 24 US areas. Participants were placed into cohorts based on the clinical history they reported. The germline V gene encodes CDR1 LGHDT and CDR2 YNNKEL (reference sequence). J was trimmed by 8 bases and V by 3 bases; bases with no gene match: 6. This CDR3 is 14 amino acids long. Data came from immunoSEQ multiplex PCR; TCRdb stores just in-frame clones and leaves some out. The table includes some 530,000 clones, approximately 86% detected once. The specimen sequenced was PBMCs or T cells enriched from blood (not recorded which). V gene TRBV3-1 (or the pseudogene TRBV3-2) combines with J gene TRBJ2-1; 8 bases match TRBD2. This TCR came from an older woman who had recovered from COVID-19. CDR3 coding DNA: TGTGCCAGCAGCCATACTTCGGGGGGGGATGAGCAGTTCTTC. This encodes CASSHTSGGDEQFF.